This TCR beta chain derives from a study of blood T cell repertoires in COVID-19. Study overall: Sample material is recorded as cDNA or gDNA derived from T cells, B-cell-depleted T cells, or PBMCs.

Per the original data handling: Estimation of nucleated cell counts relied on the amplification of reference gene primers. Generated by immunoSEQ multiplex PCR, the TCRdb table keeps only in-frame clones and is missing some. V, J and clone size reflect that table, while D and trimming were determined from the DNA. The data contain 250,000 to 300,000 clones, approximately 81% of them singletons. Germline assignment: CDR1 LNHDA and CDR2 SQIVND (reference sequence). The CDR3 length is 13 residues. V was pared by 8 bases and J by 8 bases, with 10 bases of the junction left unmatched. The sample taken for sequencing was peripheral blood. The chain couples TRBV19 to TRBJ1-2; 8 nucleotides match TRBD1. The clonotype originates from a woman under 30 with acute or convalescent COVID-19. CDR3 DNA: TGTGCCAGTCATATTGGACAGGGTTCGGGCTACACCTTC. Translation gives CASHIGQGSGYTF.